These 26 T cell receptor beta chains were sequenced from one sample in a study of blood T cell repertoires in COVID-19. The repertoire was sequenced with immunoSEQ multiplex PCR; TCRdb's copy has only in-frame clones and lacks some. The sample carries over 100,000 clones, about nine tenths recorded once. The sequenced sample was peripheral blood. The receptor source for this set is a man aged 40-49 years with acute or convalescent COVID-19.

The rearrangement joins TRBV5-8 to TRBJ2-7; no clear D. Germline CDR1 is SGHTS and CDR2 is YDEGEE. The CDR3 has 13 amino acids. V lost 0 bases, J lost 6 bases, and 10 bases lay in between. The CDR3 loop reads CASSLARMSEQYF. For the CDR3, the DNA is TGTGCCAGCAGCTTGGCTAGAATGTCCGAGCAGTACTTC.

The rearrangement uses TRBV18 and TRBJ1-3; 11 bases align to TRBD1. Germline trimming cut 6 bases from V and 0 bases from J; bases unmatched to any gene: 4. Germline lookup yields CDR1 KGHSH and CDR2 LQKENI. CDR3 length: 16 residues. CDR3 residues: CASSTGQGASGNTIYF. The CDR3 nucleotides are TGTGCCAGCTCCACCGGACAGGGGGCCTCTGGAAACACCATATATTTT.

This clone was detected a few times. The V and J genes are TRBV5-4 and TRBJ1-1, with D possibly being TRBD1 (5 bases). Trimming pared 0 bases from V and 6 bases from J, leaving 12 bases between. CDR3 length: 14 amino acids. CDR1 and CDR2 from the germline V gene are SGHNT and YYREEE (reference sequence). CDR3 DNA: TGTGCCAGCAGCTTGGGAGTGGGGGGTGCTGAAGCTTTCTTT. Its protein is CASSLGVGGAEAFF. The entire variable domain, with the rest obtained from reference TRBV5-4 and TRBJ1-1, is as follows: ETGVTQSPTHLIKTRGQQVTLRCSSQSGHNTVSWYQQALGQGPQFIFQYYREEENGRGNFPPRFSGLQFPNYSSELNVNALELDDSALYLCASSLGVGGAEAFFGQGTRLTVV.

The J gene is TRBJ2-5, the V gene TRBV28; the D gene is possibly TRBD2 (5 bases). CDR1 MDHEN and CDR2 SYDVKM come from the germline V gene. CDR3 length equals 13 residues. Trimming pared 7 bases from V and 5 bases from J, leaving 14 bases between. The CDR3 loop is CASMWQTGETQYF. The CDR3 nucleotides are TGTGCCAGCATGTGGCAAACGGGGGAGACCCAGTACTTC.

The rearrangement uses TRBV4-3 and TRBJ1-2; the D is unclear. CDR1 is LGHNA, CDR2 YSLEER, per germline. Deletions cut 0 bases from V and 4 bases from J, with 15 bases between. This CDR3 is built from 16 residues. This chain's CDR3 is CASSQDDRGPSYGYTF. CDR3 DNA sequence: TGCGCCAGCAGCCAAGATGATCGGGGTCCCAGCTATGGCTACACCTTC.

The gene calls are TRBV29-1 and TRBJ1-1, with a weak D call TRBD1 (6 bases). CDR1 and CDR2 from the germline V gene are SQVTM and ANQGSEA. The CDR3 length is 16 residues. V was cut by 6 bases and J by 2 bases, with 22 bases left in between. CDR3 nucleotides: TGCAGCGTGGCACGAAGGCAGGGGCCCCTCAACACTGAAGCTTTCTTT. Amino acid sequence: CSVARRQGPLNTEAFF.

There are a few counts of this clone. The rearrangement links TRBV12-3 or TRBV12-4 to TRBJ1-1, with D uncertain. The CDR3 extends over 12 amino acids. V shed 2 bases and J shed 11 bases, with 12 bases lying between them. CDR3 in amino acids: CASSLLGAGAFF. The CDR3 region has the DNA TGTGCCAGCAGTTTATTGGGAGCGGGGGCTTTCTTT.

This chain uses TRBV19 with TRBJ1-5; 8 positions agree with TRBD1. V lost 5 bases and J lost 5; bases outside the gene matches: 2. Germline CDR1 LNHDA, CDR2 SQIVND (reference sequence). CDR3 size: 13 residues. CDR3 nucleotide sequence: TGTGCCAGTAGTGTACAGGGGGATCAGCCCCAGCATTTT. Translation gives CASSVQGDQPQHF.

The chain employs TRBV27 and TRBJ1-6; D gene unclear. The V gene's germline CDR1 is MNHEY and CDR2 SMNVEV (reference sequence). Trimming removed 6 bases at V and 0 bases at J, with 6 bases between. This CDR3 region has 14 residues. The CDR3 DNA follows: TGTGCCAGCAGCCCGAGCTCCTATAATTCACCCCTCCACTTT. Protein: CASSPSSYNSPLHF.

The gene calls are TRBV23-1 and TRBJ1-1; D not resolved. TRBV23-1 is filed as an ORF, its function uncertain. V shed 0 bases and J shed 9 bases, with 8 bases lying between them. This CDR3 spans 12 amino acids. CDR3 nucleotides: TGCGCCAGCAGTCAATCGGGCAGCCAAGCTTTCTTT. As protein: CASSQSGSQAFF.

V gene TRBV2 combines with J gene TRBJ1-1; no clear D gene. The CDR3 length is 14 residues. Germline V lookup: CDR1 SNHLY, CDR2 FYNNEI. Trimming stripped 4 bases from V and 1 base from J, with 10 bases between. Here the CDR3 reads CASSANSGNTEAFF. Written as DNA, the CDR3 is TGTGCCAGCAGTGCCAACAGTGGGAACACTGAAGCTTTCTTT.

Regarding this clone: The same CDR3 arises from other DNA sequences in this sample as well. The chain joins TRBV27 to TRBJ2-7, with 8 bases fitting TRBD2. Germline assignment: CDR1 MNHEY and CDR2 SMNVEV (reference sequence). With 3 bases clipped from V and 8 bases from J, the junction kept 9 bases outside the gene matches. This CDR3 is built from 14 residues. CDR3 sequence: CASSLSGGRSKQYF. CDR3 in DNA: TGTGCCAGCAGTTTGAGCGGGGGTAGGTCTAAGCAGTACTTC.

The chain recombines TRBV30 with TRBJ1-1, with TRBD1 matching 8 bases. Germline V gene sequence: CDR1 GTSNPN, CDR2 SVGIG (reference sequence). The V gene end was trimmed by 1 base and the J gene end by 7 bases; junction bases not matched to a gene: 5. The length of the CDR3 is 13 residues. CDR3 sequence reads: CAWSGTGKHEAFF. For the CDR3, the DNA is TGTGCCTGGAGTGGGACAGGGAAACATGAAGCTTTCTTT. The full variable domain, rest sourced from reference TRBV30 and TRBJ1-1, is SQTIHQWPATLVQPVGSPLSLECTVEGTSNPNLYWYRQAAGRGLQLLFYSVGIGQISSEVPQNLSASRPQDRQFILSSKKLLLSDSGFYLCAWSGTGKHEAFFGQGTRLTVV.

The rearrangement uses TRBV5-5 and TRBJ2-3, with D possibly matching TRBD2 (5 bases). Trimming took off 2 bases at V and 1 base at J, with 17 bases between the two ends. Looked up from germline, CDR1 is SGHKS and CDR2 is YYEKEE (reference sequence). The CDR3 has 17 amino acids. The CDR3 DNA reads TGTGCCAGCAGCTTATCCCGGGATAGGACGGGCACAGATACGCAGTATTTT. This translates into CASSLSRDRTGTDTQYF.

The CDR3 sequence: CASSFFGGEADTQYF. CDR3 nucleotide sequence: TGTGCCAGCAGCTTTTTCGGGGGGGAGGCAGATACGCAGTATTTT. V and J are TRBV5-8 and TRBJ2-3; TRBD2 aligns across 8 bases. J gave up 4 bases and V 2 bases, and 6 bases lay outside the gene matches. Germline V gene lookup returns CDR1 SGHTS and CDR2 YDEGEE. This CDR3 has 15 amino acids.

The sample holds a few counts of this clone. The chain recombines TRBV6-6 with TRBJ2-2; TRBD1 matches 11 bases. The trim removed 11 bases at V and 8 bases at J, leaving 16 bases unmatched. The CDR3 consists of 16 residues. The V gene's germline CDR1 is MNHNY and CDR2 SVGAGI (reference sequence). The CDR3 DNA is TGTGCCTTTCGCAATCCGGACAGGGGGCTCTATGGGGAGCTGTTTTTT. Translated: CAFRNPDRGLYGELFF.

The chain joins TRBV5-1 to TRBJ2-1; D gene uncertain. CDR1 and CDR2 from the germline V gene are SGHRS and YFSETQ. CDR3 size: 15 residues. The V end lost 1 base, the J end lost 4 bases, and 12 bases lay between the germline ends. The CDR3 region is CASSLRSPGYNEQFF. In DNA form, the CDR3 reads TGCGCCAGCAGCTTGCGCAGCCCGGGTTACAATGAGCAGTTCTTC.

The chain is built from TRBV3-1 (or the pseudogene TRBV3-2) and TRBJ2-2; D gene unclear. Looked up from germline, CDR1 is LGHDT and CDR2 is YNNKEL (reference sequence). V lost 0 bases and J lost 0, with 8 bases in between. This CDR3 has 16 residues. This CDR3 reads CASSQDRLTNTGELFF. As DNA, the CDR3 is TGTGCCAGCAGCCAAGACAGGCTGACGAACACCGGGGAGCTGTTTTTT.

This clone showed up just once. The same CDR3 arises from other DNA sequences in this sample as well. This chain's CDR3 is CASSETGTENSPLHF. CDR3 nucleotide sequence: TGTGCCAGCAGCGAGACCGGGACAGAGAATTCACCCCTCCACTTT. The rearrangement joins TRBV9 to TRBJ1-6; 7 positions match TRBD1. Germline CDR1 reads SGDLS; CDR2 reads YYNGEE. The CDR3 spans 15 residues. After removal of 3 bases from V and 7 bases from J, the junction contained 7 bases not matched to a gene.

This rearrangement joins TRBV28 to TRBJ2-3; 7 bases line up with TRBD2. From germline, CDR1 is MDHEN and CDR2 SYDVKM. The CDR3 is made up of 12 amino acids. Trimming took 4 bases from V and 7 from J; bases not matched to a gene: 2. CDR3 sequence: CASSSSGNTQYF. The CDR3 bases are TGTGCCAGCAGTTCTAGCGGAAATACGCAGTATTTT.

This clone was counted only a few times. The chain employs TRBV7-2 and TRBJ1-1; 8 bases are shared with TRBD1. Germline CDR1 is SGHTA and CDR2 is FQGNSA. With V trimmed by 5 bases and J by 1 base, 9 bases remained unmatched. The CDR3 is made up of 16 amino acids. CDR3 protein: CASSPYFTGGNTEAFF. The CDR3 coding sequence is TGTGCCAGCAGCCCTTACTTCACAGGGGGGAACACTGAAGCTTTCTTT.

CDR3: CASSDATGAYYGYTF. The CDR3 nucleotides are TGTGCCAGCAGTGACGCGACAGGGGCCTACTATGGCTACACCTTC. V is TRBV6-1 and J is TRBJ1-2, with TRBD1 matching over 8 bases. The CDR3 is 15 amino acids. Germline V gene sequence: CDR1 MNHNS, CDR2 SASEGT. Unmatched junction bases numbered 6, after V lost 3 bases and J lost 3 bases.

The V and J genes are TRBV3-1 (or the pseudogene TRBV3-2) and TRBJ1-1, with a tentative D call TRBD1 (5 bases). With 1 base removed from V and 3 bases from J, the gap between germline ends came to 12 bases. The CDR3 totals 15 residues. CDR1 is LGHDT, CDR2 YNNKEL, per germline (reference sequence). The CDR3 DNA sequence: TGTGCCAGCAGCCAAGTGGAGGGGCGAGACACTGAAGCTTTCTTT. Translation gives CASSQVEGRDTEAFF.

The chain joins TRBV6-1 to TRBJ2-5; 10 positions agree with TRBD2. The CDR3 loop spans 15 amino acids. Germline V gene lookup returns CDR1 MNHNS and CDR2 SASEGT. Germline trimming cut 2 bases from V and 4 bases from J; bases unmatched to any gene: 4. In nucleotides, the CDR3 is TGTGCCAGCAGTGAAAAAGGACTAGCGGCAGAGACCCAGTACTTC. It specifies CASSEKGLAAETQYF.

The chain has TRBV7-2 and TRBJ2-1, with D possibly TRBD1 on 6 matching bases. Trimming took 5 bases from V and 12 from J, leaving 20 bases between them. The V gene's germline CDR1 is SGHTA and CDR2 FQGNSA. There are 14 residues in the CDR3. The DNA for the CDR3 is TGTGCCAGCAGCCCTCCCTCTGACAGGACGGTGCAGTTCTTC. As protein: CASSPPSDRTVQFF.

The V call is TRBV20-1, the J call TRBJ2-7, with a weak D call TRBD2 (6 bases). Germline V gene lookup returns CDR1 DFQATT and CDR2 SNEGSKA (reference sequence). The CDR3 spans 11 residues. V gave up 6 bases and J gave up 6 bases, with 12 bases separating them. The CDR3 bases are TGCAGTGCCATTGCCGGGGGCGAGCAGTACTTC. It codes for CSAIAGGEQYF.